The 16 T cell receptor beta chains listed next were all sequenced from one sample in a study of cytomegalovirus exposure and HLA in healthy donors. The PCR made use of 60 Vbeta and 13 Jbeta primers. Assay: immunoSEQ multiplex PCR; the TCRdb copy retains only in-frame clones and omits some. The sample has roughly 100,000 clones, 55% to 75% seen once. Sequenced sample: PBMCs. The receptors come from a man aged 25-45 years in good health and CMV-seropositive.

Only a few counts were recorded for this clone. The chain has TRBV6-1 and TRBJ2-1; 8 bases align to TRBD2. Germline CDR1 is MNHNS and CDR2 is SASEGT. The junction had 2 bases not matched to a gene; V was cut back by 7 bases and J by 0 bases. The CDR3 has 14 residues. The CDR3 DNA sequence: TGTGCCAGCAACCGGGGGGGCTCCTACAATGAGCAGTTCTTC. Its protein is CASNRGGSYNEQFF.

This clone was seen more than once but under ten times. The chain employs TRBV7-6 and TRBJ1-2; no clear D gene. Germline V CDR1 and CDR2: SGHVS, FNYEAQ. The V and J ends lost 0 bases and 8 bases respectively, with 10 bases between them. This CDR3 has 13 amino acids. The CDR3 DNA sequence: TGTGCCAGCAGCTTAGCGACTTCTTCAGGCTACACCTTC. It codes for CASSLATSSGYTF.

This chain connects TRBV9 to TRBJ1-3; D is unresolved. The CDR3 is 15 residues long. Germline V gene data show CDR1 as SGDLS and CDR2 as YYNGEE. Trimming removed 0 bases at V and 1 base at J, with 8 bases between. CDR3 nucleotides: TGTGCCAGCAGCGTAGAGCCCGGGTCTGGAAACACCATATATTTT. The encoded protein is CASSVEPGSGNTIYF.

This sequence joins TRBV5-4 and TRBJ2-2, with 10 nucleotides matching TRBD2. Germline V CDR1 and CDR2: SGHNT, YYREEE (reference sequence). V dropped 0 bases and J dropped 7; count of bases not matched to a gene: 6. The CDR3 has 16 amino acids. Here the CDR3 DNA reads TGTGCCAGCAGCTTGGGGCTAGCGGGGGTCAGCGGGGAGCTGTTTTTT. It encodes CASSLGLAGVSGELFF.

This chain uses TRBV19 with TRBJ2-1; 10 bases agree with TRBD1. The CDR3 extends over 14 amino acids. V lost 7 bases and J lost 6; bases outside the gene matches: 6. Germline V gene sequence: CDR1 LNHDA, CDR2 SQIVND (reference sequence). CDR3 bases: TGTGCCAGTAAGGGGACAGGGGACCCCAATGAGCAGTTCTTC. Its translation: CASKGTGDPNEQFF.

This clone has more than one count but fewer than ten. CDR3 nucleotides: TGCGCCAGCAGCTTGGCCGGGGGTTCTGCCGGGGCCAACGTCCTGACTTTC. Its protein is CASSLAGGSAGANVLTF. The genes are TRBV5-1 and TRBJ2-6, with a tentative D call TRBD2 (6 bases). Germline V CDR1 and CDR2: SGHRS, YFSETQ. This CDR3 spans 17 amino acids. The V end was cut by 0 bases, the J end by 4 bases, with 14 bases between.

The V and J genes are TRBV5-1 and TRBJ2-3; no definite D call. This CDR3 contains 14 residues. V lost 0 bases and J 6 bases, leaving 11 bases between the germline ends. Germline loops: CDR1 SGHRS, CDR2 YFSETQ. The CDR3 DNA reads TGCGCCAGCAGCTTGGGGGCGAGTTTGGATACGCAGTATTTT. Translated, it gives CASSLGASLDTQYF.

The rearrangement uses TRBV5-4 and TRBJ1-2; 7 nucleotides line up with TRBD1. CDR1 is SGHNT and CDR2 is YYREEE in the germline V gene (reference sequence). The V segment lost 2 bases and the J segment 6 bases; nucleotides outside the gene matches: 10. CDR3 size: 15 residues. Here the CDR3 DNA reads TGTGCCAGCAGCTTTCCTCTTACAGGGGCAAATGGCTACACCTTC. Its protein product is CASSFPLTGANGYTF.

This clone was found a few times. The chain is built from TRBV4-2 and TRBJ1-5, with 10 bases that match TRBD1. After removal of 0 bases from V and 10 bases from J, the junction contained 6 bases not matched to a gene. Per the germline V gene, CDR1 is LGHNA and CDR2 is YNFKEQ. This CDR3 has 15 amino acids. The CDR3 DNA reads as TGTGCCAGCAGCCAAGAAGTGGACAGGGGGTACCCCCAGCATTTT. This codes for CASSQEVDRGYPQHF.

The sample holds a few counts of this clone. This rearrangement joins TRBV7-9 to TRBJ2-1, with TRBD2 matching 12 bases. This CDR3 contains 17 residues. Germline trimming cut 1 base from V and 9 bases from J; bases unmatched to any gene: 10. Germline V gene lookup returns CDR1 SEHNR and CDR2 FQNEAQ (reference sequence). This CDR3 is CASSLGRTSGATSEQFF. The CDR3 region has the DNA TGTGCCAGCAGCTTAGGCAGGACTAGCGGGGCGACCAGTGAGCAGTTCTTC.

The chain joins TRBV19 to TRBJ2-7; TRBD2 agrees at 7 bases. The CDR3 has 14 amino acids. The V segment lost 5 bases and the J segment 10 bases; nucleotides outside the gene matches: 14. The germline V gene has CDR1 LNHDA and CDR2 SQIVND (reference sequence). DNA for the CDR3: TGTGCCAGTAGTGGGAGCCGAGGCGGGGGAAAACAGTACTTC. Protein: CASSGSRGGGKQYF.

The chain couples TRBV4-1 to TRBJ2-3, with 8 bases aligning to TRBD2. V shed 0 bases, J shed 4 bases, and the junction held 6 bases outside the gene matches. CDR1 MGHRA and CDR2 YSYEKL come from the germline V gene. The CDR3 contains 16 residues. The CDR3, as DNA: TGCGCCAGCAGCCAAGACCGGGGGGGTTTCTCAGATACGCAGTATTTT. This translates into CASSQDRGGFSDTQYF.

The chain uses TRBV2 and TRBJ2-1; D possibly corresponds to TRBD2 (5 bases). This CDR3 has 14 residues. Germline CDR1 SNHLY, CDR2 FYNNEI. Trimming removed 1 base from V and 10 bases from J, with 14 bases in between. The CDR3 DNA reads TGTGCCAGCAGTGAAGGCTTCACGGGGTCGGAGCAGTTCTTC. Translated, it gives CASSEGFTGSEQFF.

The chain couples TRBV6-5 to TRBJ1-5; D call uncertain. Per germline, CDR1 MNHEY and CDR2 SVGAGI. V was clipped by 1 base and J by 4 bases, with 5 bases between them. The CDR3 runs 13 residues. The CDR3 DNA reads as TGTGCCAGCAGTTACTTCCAGAATCAGCCCCAGCATTTT. Translation: CASSYFQNQPQHF.

The rearrangement links TRBV14 to TRBJ2-5; no reliable D call. The last part of the DNA fits TRBJ2-7 better; the J call may be wrong. The germline gives CDR1 SGHDN, CDR2 FVKESK. The length of the CDR3 is 17 residues. The CDR3 DNA sequence: TGTGCCAGCAGCCAAGAAGTCTCCCCCGGTTATTCCTACGAGCAGTACTTC. Its protein product is CASSQEVSPGYSYEQYF.

This chain uses TRBV6-5 with TRBJ2-2; D is undetermined. V dropped 7 bases and J dropped 0 bases, with 6 bases sitting between them. Germline V gene lookup returns CDR1 MNHEY and CDR2 SVGAGI. The CDR3 has 13 amino acids. CDR3: CASTTANTGELFF. In DNA form, the CDR3 reads TGTGCCAGCACAACTGCGAACACCGGGGAGCTGTTTTTT.